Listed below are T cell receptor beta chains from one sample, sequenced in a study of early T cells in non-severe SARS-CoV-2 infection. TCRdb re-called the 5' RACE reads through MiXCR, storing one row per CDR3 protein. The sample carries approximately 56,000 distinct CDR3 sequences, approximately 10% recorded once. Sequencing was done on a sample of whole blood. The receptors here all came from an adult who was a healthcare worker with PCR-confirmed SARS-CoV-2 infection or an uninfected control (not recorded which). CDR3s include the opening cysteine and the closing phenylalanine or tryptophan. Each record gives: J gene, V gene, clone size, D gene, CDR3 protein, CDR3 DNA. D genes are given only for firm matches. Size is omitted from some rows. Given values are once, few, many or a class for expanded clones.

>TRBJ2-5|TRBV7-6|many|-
CASSLGPGKSTQYF
TGTGCCAGCAGCTTAGGTCCGGGAAAGTCCACCCAGTACTTC
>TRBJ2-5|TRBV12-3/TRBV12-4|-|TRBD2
CASSPSGGKTQYF
TGTGCCAGCAGCCCTAGCGGGGGGAAGACCCAGTACTTC
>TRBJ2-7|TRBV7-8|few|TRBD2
CASSPGLAGGEQYF
TGTGCCAGCAGCCCGGGACTAGCGGGAGGGGAGCAGTACTTC
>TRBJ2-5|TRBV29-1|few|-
CSVPYRDSGETQYF
TGCAGCGTTCCGTACAGGGACAGCGGGGAGACCCAGTACTTC
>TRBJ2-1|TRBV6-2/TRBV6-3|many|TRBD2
CASSFRTSGYNEQFF
TGTGCCAGCAGTTTTCGGACTAGCGGATACAATGAGCAGTTCTTC
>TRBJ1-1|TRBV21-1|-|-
CASSKGRAEPGSGEAFF
TGTGCCAGCAGCAAAGGCAGGGCCGAACCGGGAAGTGGTGAAGCTTTCTTT
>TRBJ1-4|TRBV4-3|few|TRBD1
CASSQEQGANEKLFF
TGCGCCAGCAGCCAAGAACAGGGGGCTAATGAAAAACTGTTTTTT
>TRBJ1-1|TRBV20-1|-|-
CSARPPGSTEAFF
TGCAGTGCTCGCCCCCCAGGGAGCACTGAAGCTTTCTTT
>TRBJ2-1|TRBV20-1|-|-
CSAKPDRLAVNNEQFF
TGCAGTGCTAAGCCAGACAGGCTAGCGGTTAACAATGAGCAGTTCTTC
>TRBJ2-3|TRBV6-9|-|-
CASPPRLRSTDTQYF
TGTGCCAGCCCCCCTAGGTTGCGGAGCACAGATACGCAGTATTTT
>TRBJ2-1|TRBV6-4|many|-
CASTPDRGSSYNEQFF
TGTGCCAGCACCCCGGACCGGGGTAGCTCCTACAATGAGCAGTTCTTC
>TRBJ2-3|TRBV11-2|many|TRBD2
CASSLGGASSGVDTQYF
TGTGCCAGCAGCTTAGGCGGGGCCTCTAGCGGGGTTGATACGCAGTATTTT
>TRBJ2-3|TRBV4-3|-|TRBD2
CASSQDGWTSGTDTQYF
TGCGCCAGCAGCCAAGATGGTTGGACTAGCGGCACAGATACGCAGTATTTT
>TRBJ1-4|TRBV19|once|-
CASSKDQTSNEKLFF
TGTGCCAGTAGTAAGGACCAGACCTCTAATGAAAAACTGTTTTTT
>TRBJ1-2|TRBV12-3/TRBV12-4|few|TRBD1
CASSLRFGQGNYGYTF
TGTGCCAGCAGTTTAAGGTTTGGACAGGGGAACTATGGCTACACCTTC
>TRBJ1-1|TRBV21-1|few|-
CASSHRELNTEAFF
TGTGCCAGCAGTCACAGGGAACTGAACACTGAAGCTTTCTTT
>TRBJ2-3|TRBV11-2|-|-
CASSLGGVATQYF
TGTGCCAGCAGCTTAGGAGGGGTCGCGACGCAGTATTTT
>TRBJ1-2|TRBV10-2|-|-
CASSEGGLRGYTF
TGCGCCAGCAGTGAGGGAGGGCTCCGTGGCTACACCTTC
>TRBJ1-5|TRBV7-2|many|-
CASSLPGLSPQHF
TGTGCCAGCAGCTTGCCGGGCCTCAGCCCCCAGCATTTT
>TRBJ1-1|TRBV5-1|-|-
CASSSLDSNTEAFF
TGCGCCAGCAGCTCGCTGGACAGCAACACTGAAGCTTTCTTT
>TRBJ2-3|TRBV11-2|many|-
CASSLAALGTDTQYF
TGTGCCAGCAGCTTAGCTGCCCTGGGCACAGATACGCAGTATTTT
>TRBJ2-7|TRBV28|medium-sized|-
CASSLSGTTDEQYF
TGTGCCAGCAGTTTATCCGGGACCACAGACGAGCAGTACTTC
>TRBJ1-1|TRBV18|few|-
CASSPDWGAHEAFF
TGTGCCAGCTCACCGGATTGGGGGGCCCATGAAGCTTTCTTT
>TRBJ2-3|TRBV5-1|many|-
CASSTGGDTQYF
TGCGCCAGCAGCACCGGGGGCGATACGCAGTATTTT
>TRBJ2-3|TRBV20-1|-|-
CSARDRVAQYF
TGCAGTGCTAGAGATAGAGTCGCGCAGTATTTT
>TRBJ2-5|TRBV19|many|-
CASRRQDQETQYF
TGTGCCAGTAGACGCCAGGATCAAGAGACCCAGTACTTC
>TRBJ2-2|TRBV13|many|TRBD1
CASSLGGGNTGELFF
TGTGCCAGCAGCCTAGGGGGCGGGAACACCGGGGAGCTGTTTTTT
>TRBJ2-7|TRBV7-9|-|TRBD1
CASSGDSRYEQYF
TGTGCCAGCAGCGGGGACAGCAGATACGAGCAGTACTTC
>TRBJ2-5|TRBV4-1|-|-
CASSPQYGIQETQYF
TGCGCCAGCAGCCCCCAATACGGGATCCAAGAGACCCAGTACTTC
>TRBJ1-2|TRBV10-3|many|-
CAIRPGRDGNYGYTF
TGTGCCATCAGGCCGGGAAGGGACGGCAACTATGGCTACACCTTC
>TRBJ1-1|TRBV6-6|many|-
CASSTSLSANTEAFF
TGTGCCAGCAGTACATCCTTATCGGCAAACACTGAAGCTTTCTTT
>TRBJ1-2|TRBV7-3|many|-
CASSSLGAGYGYTF
TGTGCCAGCAGCTCCCTTGGGGCGGGCTATGGCTACACCTTC
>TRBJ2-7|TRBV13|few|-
CASSSDYEQYF
TGTGCCAGCAGCTCTGACTACGAGCAGTACTTC
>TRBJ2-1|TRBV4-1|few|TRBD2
CASSQTIAGSEQFF
TGCGCCAGCAGCCAGACCATAGCGGGTTCTGAGCAGTTCTTC
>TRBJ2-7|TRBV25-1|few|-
CASSDSHEQYF
TGTGCCAGCAGTGACAGTCACGAGCAGTACTTC
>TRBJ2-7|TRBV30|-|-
CAWSPPGGRGLYEQYF
TGTGCCTGGAGTCCCCCCGGGGGCCGCGGCCTATACGAGCAGTACTTC
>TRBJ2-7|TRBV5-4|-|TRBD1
CASSPDRQRYEQYF
TGTGCCAGCAGCCCGGACAGGCAAAGGTACGAGCAGTACTTC
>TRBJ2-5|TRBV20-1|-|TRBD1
CSAPISGGETQYF
TGCAGTGCTCCTATATCAGGGGGAGAGACCCAGTACTTC
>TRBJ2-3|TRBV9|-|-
CASSVVGGGDTQYF
TGTGCCAGCAGCGTAGTTGGAGGGGGAGATACGCAGTATTTT
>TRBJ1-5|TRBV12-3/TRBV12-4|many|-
CATRATGPNQPQHF
TGTGCCACCCGAGCGACCGGTCCCAATCAGCCCCAGCATTTT
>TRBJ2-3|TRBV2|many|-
CASSGGMGDTQYF
TGTGCCAGCAGTGGGGGGATGGGAGATACGCAGTATTTT
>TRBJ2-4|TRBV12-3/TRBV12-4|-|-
CASSREENIQYF
TGTGCCAGCAGTCGGGAAGAAAACATTCAGTACTTC
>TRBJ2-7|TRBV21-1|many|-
CASTLEGPSGYEQYF
TGTGCCAGCACCCTGGAGGGCCCCTCGGGCTACGAGCAGTACTTC
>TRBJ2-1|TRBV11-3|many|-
CASSSQLRKQFF
TGTGCCAGCAGCTCCCAATTGCGGAAGCAGTTCTTC
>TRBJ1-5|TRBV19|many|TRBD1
CASSISGTAHNQPQHF
TGTGCCAGTAGTATTAGCGGGACAGCGCATAATCAGCCCCAGCATTTT
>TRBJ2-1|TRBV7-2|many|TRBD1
CASSFRGTINNEQFF
TGTGCCAGCAGCTTCAGGGGGACGATCAACAATGAGCAGTTCTTC
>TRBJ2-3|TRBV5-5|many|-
CASSLGVADTADTQYF
TGTGCCAGCAGCTTGGGAGTCGCGGACACAGCAGATACGCAGTATTTT
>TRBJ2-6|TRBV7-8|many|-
CASSRNFRDTITGANVLTF
TGTGCCAGCAGCCGAAATTTCCGGGACACAATAACTGGGGCCAACGTCCTGACTTTC
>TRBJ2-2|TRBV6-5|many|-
CASRFGQLAGELFF
TGTGCCAGCAGATTTGGGCAGCTGGCCGGGGAGCTGTTTTTT